This T cell receptor (beta chain) stems from a study of T cell repertoires in cytomegalovirus infection. Study overall: From public TCR beta signatures came an indication of both CMV infection and matching HLA type.

Study-wide results and caveats: The study identified carriers of CMV plus the relevant HLA from cumulative public TCR beta family frequency.

This clonotype was detected a few times. Its antigen is as yet unknown. TCRdb processed the reads anew with MiXCR; each CDR3 protein has one entry. This table has 480,000 or so distinct CDR3 sequences, about 11% appearing once. This CDR3 contains 16 residues. V lost 5 bases to trimming and J lost 12 bases; unmatched junction nucleotides: 15. Germline values: CDR1 SGHAT, CDR2 FQNNGV. The TCR originated in a human donor in good health (CMV status not recorded). Some clones in this sample may be carry-over from other donors' samples. Sequences were obtained from PBMCs. The chain links TRBV11-2 to TRBJ2-1, with 11 bases fitting TRBD2. In DNA, the CDR3 is TGTGCCAGCAGCGCGGGACTAGCGGAAGTTGTTGGGGGGCAGTTCTTC. Translation gives CASSAGLAEVVGGQFF.